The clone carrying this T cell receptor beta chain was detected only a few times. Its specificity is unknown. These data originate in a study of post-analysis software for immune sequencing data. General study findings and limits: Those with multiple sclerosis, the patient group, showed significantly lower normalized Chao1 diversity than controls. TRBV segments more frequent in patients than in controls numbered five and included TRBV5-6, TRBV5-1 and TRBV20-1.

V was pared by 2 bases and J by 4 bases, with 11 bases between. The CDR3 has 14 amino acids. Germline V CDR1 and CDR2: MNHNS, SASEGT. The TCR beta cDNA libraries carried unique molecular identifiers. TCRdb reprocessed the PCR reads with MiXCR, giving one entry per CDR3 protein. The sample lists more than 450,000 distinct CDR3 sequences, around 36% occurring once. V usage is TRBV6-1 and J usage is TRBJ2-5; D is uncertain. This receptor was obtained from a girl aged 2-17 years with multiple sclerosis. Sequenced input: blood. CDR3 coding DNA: TGTGCCAGCAGTGAATGGATAGGGATAGAGACCCAGTACTTC. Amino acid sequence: CASSEWIGIETQYF.